These 30 T cell receptor beta chains were all obtained from the same sample, sequenced in a study of T cells in Graves' hyperthyroidism and ophthalmopathy. Using RNA transcripts as the source, TCR beta CDR3 regions were amplified. RT-PCR in the first round (using the HTBI primer set) targeted the TCR CDR3. TCRdb passed the multiplex PCR reads through MiXCR, listing each CDR3 protein once. The sample records 340,000 or so distinct CDR3 sequences, approximately 16% being singletons. The sequencing input was blood. These receptors all come from a man younger than 40 with Graves' hyperthyroidism.

This clonotype was recorded at least ten times. The V and J genes are TRBV6-1 and TRBJ2-5; the match to TRBD1 covers 8 bases. The CDR3 covers 16 residues. The V gene end was trimmed by 2 bases and the J gene end by 5 bases; junction bases not matched to a gene: 10. Germline V gene lookup returns CDR1 MNHNS and CDR2 SASEGT. The CDR3 sequence is CASSEQGAVREETQYF. The CDR3 nucleotides read TGTGCCAGCAGTGAACAGGGGGCGGTTAGAGAGGAGACCCAGTACTTC.

This clonotype has a count of ten or more. In DNA, the CDR3 is TGTGCCCAACGGGCTCTAAAGGTGAACAGCTCCTATAATTCACCCCTCCACTTT. Translated, it gives CAQRALKVNSSYNSPLHF. The chain is built from TRBV24-1 and TRBJ1-6, with D uncertain. Trimming left V 12 bases short and J 0 bases short, with 23 bases between. This CDR3 is 18 amino acids long. The V gene's germline CDR1 is KGHDR and CDR2 SFDVKD.

This clonotype has a count of ten or more. The chain combines TRBV11-2 with TRBJ2-3; the D call may be TRBD1 or TRBD2 (5 bases each). CDR3 length: 16 residues. Deletions cut 4 bases from V and 5 bases from J, with 19 bases between. Germline V CDR1 and CDR2: SGHAT, FQNNGV. CDR3 protein: CASSSPGTAHLDTQYF. DNA of the CDR3: TGTGCCAGCAGCTCGCCAGGGACGGCCCATTTAGATACGCAGTATTTT.

About this clonotype itself: This sequence may be a read error, since a much larger clone differs from it by one base. The chain carries TRBV3-1 and TRBJ2-5; D might be TRBD2 (6 bases). Germline values: CDR1 LGHDT, CDR2 YNNKEL (reference sequence). The CDR3 has 15 residues. Trimming cost V 8 bases and J 1 base, with 17 bases left between them. CDR3 protein: CASGRLQGGQETQYF. The CDR3 nucleotides read TGTGCCAGCGGCCGCCTTCAGGGAGGCCAAGAGACCCAGTACTTC.

This clonotype occurred many times. The chain employs TRBV6-5 and TRBJ2-7, with TRBD1 matching 11 bases. J lost 3 bases, V lost 2 bases, and 0 bases had no gene match. The germline V gene has CDR1 MNHEY and CDR2 SVGAGI. The CDR3 runs 14 residues. CDR3 DNA sequence: TGTGCCAGCAGTTACGGGACAGGGGGCTACGAGCAGTACTTC. It is translated as CASSYGTGGYEQYF.

The chain links TRBV7-9 to TRBJ1-1, with a possible D match to TRBD1 (5 bases). V lost 5 bases to trimming and J lost 4 bases, with 20 bases between them. The CDR3 length is 16 residues. Germline V lookup: CDR1 SEHNR, CDR2 FQNEAQ (reference sequence). In nucleotides, the CDR3 is TGTGCCAGCAGCAAAGACAGAATTATGGCCATCACTGAAGCTTTCTTT. It yields the protein CASSKDRIMAITEAFF.

This clonotype appeared a single time. This may be a read error: a much more frequent sequence differs by one nucleotide. V is TRBV28 and J is TRBJ1-1, with D perhaps TRBD1 (5 bases). V was shortened by 7 bases and J by 2 bases, with 14 bases between the two germline ends. Germline values: CDR1 MDHEN, CDR2 SYDVKM. The CDR3 loop spans 14 amino acids. The CDR3 protein is CASNKDGANTEAFF. In nucleotides, the CDR3 is TGTGCCAGCAACAAGGACGGGGCTAACACTGAAGCTTTCTTT.

This clonotype was seen repeatedly, ten times or more. This sequence joins TRBV6-1 and TRBJ2-7; 7 bases are a match to TRBD1. V gave up 6 bases and J gave up 0 bases; unmatched junction bases: 5. Germline V lookup: CDR1 MNHNS, CDR2 SASEGT. This CDR3 contains 14 residues. CDR3 protein: CASSKGDSSYEQYF. In DNA form, the CDR3 reads TGTGCCAGCAGCAAAGGGGACAGCTCCTACGAGCAGTACTTC.

This clonotype has at least ten counts. This chain uses TRBV28 with TRBJ2-7; TRBD2 agrees at 12 bases. Germline lookup yields CDR1 MDHEN and CDR2 SYDVKM. Trimming took 1 base from V and 7 from J; bases not matched to a gene: 2. CDR3 length equals 14 residues. CDR3 amino acids: CASSLLLAGGEQYF. The CDR3 coding sequence is TGTGCCAGCAGTTTATTGCTAGCGGGAGGGGAGCAGTACTTC.

This clonotype was counted ten times or more. The V call is TRBV14, the J call TRBJ2-3; 10 nucleotides align to TRBD2. Germline CDR1 and CDR2: SGHDN and FVKESK. There are 17 residues in the CDR3. V was clipped by 0 bases and J by 0 bases; unmatched bases: 3. CDR3 nucleotide sequence: TGTGCCAGCAGCCAAGAAGGGACTAGCGCAAGCACAGATACGCAGTATTTT. Protein sequence: CASSQEGTSASTDTQYF.

This clonotype appeared many times. V and J are TRBV20-1 and TRBJ2-7, with a weak D call TRBD2 (6 bases). CDR1 DFQATT and CDR2 SNEGSKA come from the germline V gene (reference sequence). The CDR3 is 14 residues long. V was clipped by 6 bases and J by 0 bases, with 15 bases between them. Here the CDR3 reads CSATHAGSSYEQYF. The CDR3 DNA sequence: TGCAGTGCCACACATGCGGGGAGCTCCTACGAGCAGTACTTC.

This clonotype came up many times. The rearrangement uses TRBV5-1 and TRBJ2-7, with D perhaps matching TRBD2 (5 bases). The V end lost 0 bases, the J end lost 7 bases, and 14 bases lay between the germline ends. Per the germline V gene, CDR1 is SGHRS and CDR2 is YFSETQ. This CDR3 spans 14 amino acids. The CDR3: CASSLGRDWEEQYF. Written as DNA, the CDR3 is TGCGCCAGCAGCTTGGGACGGGATTGGGAAGAGCAGTACTTC.

This clonotype has just a few counts. The genes are TRBV6-1 and TRBJ2-1; 12 nucleotides line up with TRBD2. Germline CDR1 reads MNHNS; CDR2 reads SASEGT. V lost 2 bases and J lost 10; bases outside the gene matches: 12. The CDR3 totals 17 residues. The CDR3 sequence: CASSEPRLAGDRAEQFF. Here the CDR3 DNA reads TGTGCCAGCAGTGAACCCAGACTAGCGGGGGACCGGGCGGAGCAGTTCTTC.

V and J are TRBV20-1 and TRBJ2-1; the D gene is possibly TRBD2 (6 bases). The CDR3 contains 15 residues. Deletions cut 5 bases from V and 1 base from J, with 15 bases between. CDR1 DFQATT and CDR2 SNEGSKA come from the germline V gene (reference sequence). The CDR3, as DNA: TGCAGTGCTCCCCGTACCGGGACTTCCTACAATGAGCAGTTCTTC. It encodes CSAPRTGTSYNEQFF.

At least ten counts were recorded for this clonotype. The genes are TRBV12-3 or TRBV12-4 and TRBJ2-1; weak D call: TRBD2 (6 bases). Trimming left V 2 bases short and J 3 bases short, with 11 bases between. The CDR3 totals 15 residues. CDR3 in DNA: TGTGCCAGCAGTTTATCGGGCGGGAACTACAATGAGCAGTTCTTC. Translated, it gives CASSLSGGNYNEQFF.

V is TRBV10-3 and J is TRBJ2-7; TRBD1 is a possible D gene (6 bases). The CDR3 is made up of 13 amino acids. Per germline, CDR1 ENHRY and CDR2 SYGVKD. Trimming took 6 bases from V and 5 from J, leaving 14 bases between them. This CDR3 is CAIRGNRADEQYF. The CDR3 bases are TGTGCCATCAGGGGGAACAGGGCGGACGAGCAGTACTTC.

This clonotype was seen ten or more times. The rearrangement uses TRBV28 and TRBJ1-2, with TRBD1 matching over 7 bases. Germline values: CDR1 MDHEN, CDR2 SYDVKM. This CDR3 has 20 amino acids. J was trimmed by 5 bases and V by 4 bases; bases with no gene match: 25. Here the CDR3 reads CASSSSRRQGPGLPEYGYTF. CDR3 coding DNA: TGTGCCAGCAGTTCCTCAAGGAGACAGGGACCTGGACTCCCTGAGTATGGCTACACCTTC.

This clonotype was counted between two and nine times. The rearrangement joins TRBV20-1 to TRBJ1-2; D remains ambiguous. CDR1 and CDR2 from the germline V gene are DFQATT and SNEGSKA (reference sequence). This CDR3 comprises 13 residues. Trimming pared 0 bases from V and 0 bases from J, leaving 5 bases between. The CDR3 spells CSARDGANYGYTF. In nucleotides, the CDR3 is TGCAGTGCTAGAGACGGAGCTAACTATGGCTACACCTTC.

The chain recombines TRBV12-3 or TRBV12-4 with TRBJ1-1; D call uncertain. This CDR3 has 15 residues. Trimming removed 5 bases at V and 1 base at J, with 14 bases between. DNA for the CDR3: TGTGCCAGCAGTAACTTGCGGCAGAAGAACACTGAAGCTTTCTTT. This encodes CASSNLRQKNTEAFF.

This clonotype was recorded many times. Written as DNA, the CDR3 is TGCGCCAGTCGCCCAGGGACTAGTTCCTACGAGCAGTACTTC. It yields the protein CASRPGTSSYEQYF. The V and J genes are TRBV5-1 and TRBJ2-7; 8 bases are a match to TRBD2. From germline, CDR1 is SGHRS and CDR2 YFSETQ. This CDR3 comprises 14 residues. Trimming took 8 bases from V and 1 from J; bases not matched to a gene: 8.

This clonotype appeared many times. The chain has TRBV5-1 and TRBJ1-4, with D perhaps TRBD1 (5 bases). Germline V gene lookup returns CDR1 SGHRS and CDR2 YFSETQ. This CDR3 is built from 14 residues. Trimming took off 4 bases at V and 5 bases at J, with 12 bases between the two ends. CDR3 sequence (DNA): TGCGCCAGCAGCCGCGACGGGGGGAATGAAAAACTGTTTTTT. Amino acid sequence: CASSRDGGNEKLFF.

The CDR3 sequence is CSARPLAGGQGGELFF. The CDR3 region has the DNA TGCAGTGCTAGACCTCTAGCGGGAGGACAGGGCGGGGAGCTGTTTTTT. The J gene is TRBJ2-2, the V gene TRBV20-1; 11 nucleotides match TRBD2. Germline V lookup: CDR1 DFQATT, CDR2 SNEGSKA (reference sequence). This CDR3 spans 16 amino acids. The trim removed 2 bases at V and 7 bases at J, leaving 9 bases unmatched.

This clonotype was counted only a few times. This sequence joins TRBV12-3 or TRBV12-4 and TRBJ2-3, with unresolved D. Trimming removed 4 bases at V and 4 bases at J, with 9 bases between. The CDR3 extends over 13 amino acids. As DNA, the CDR3 is TGTGCCAGCAGTTCCCGGGCCCCAGATACGCAGTATTTT. Amino acids: CASSSRAPDTQYF.

The genes are TRBV30 and TRBJ2-1; 12 nucleotides line up with TRBD2. J lost 6 bases, V lost 6 bases, and 3 bases had no gene match. Germline CDR1 reads GTSNPN; CDR2 reads SVGIG (reference sequence). The CDR3 loop spans 13 amino acids. CDR3 DNA sequence: TGTGCCTGCACGACTAGCGGGAGCAATGAGCAGTTCTTC. Translated, it gives CACTTSGSNEQFF. The full variable domain, its missing parts supplied by reference TRBV30 and TRBJ2-1, is SQTIHQWPATLVQPVGSPLSLECTVEGTSNPNLYWYRQAAGRGLQLLFYSVGIGQISSEVPQNLSASRPQDRQFILSSKKLLLSDSGFYLCACTTSGSNEQFFGPGTRLTVL.

This chain links TRBV7-8 with TRBJ2-2; D may be TRBD1 (6 bases). The CDR3 covers 14 residues. Germline V CDR1 and CDR2: SGHVS, FQNEAQ. The V gene lost 11 bases and the J gene lost 5 bases, with 18 bases spanning the gap. CDR3: CASDQGKRTGELFF. CDR3 sequence (DNA): TGTGCCTCCGATCAGGGGAAGAGAACCGGGGAGCTGTTTTTT.

Many counts were recorded for this clonotype. The CDR3 DNA follows: TGTGCCAGCAGTTTTAACCTCTCCCCGGGGGCAGGCACAGATACGCAGTATTTT. Protein: CASSFNLSPGAGTDTQYF. This chain joins TRBV28 and TRBJ2-3; the D call may be TRBD1 or TRBD2 (6 bases each). CDR1 MDHEN and CDR2 SYDVKM come from the germline V gene. The CDR3 totals 18 residues. V was clipped by 3 bases and J by 1 base, with 20 bases between them.

This clonotype was detected many times. The chain carries TRBV10-3 and TRBJ1-1; 9 positions match TRBD1. Germline CDR1 reads ENHRY; CDR2 reads SYGVKD. J was trimmed by 4 bases and V by 4 bases; bases with no gene match: 10. The length of the CDR3 is 16 residues. CDR3 sequence: CAISGGSGGQGTEAFF. Here the CDR3 DNA reads TGTGCCATCAGTGGAGGTTCAGGGGGACAGGGCACTGAAGCTTTCTTT.

The sample holds a few counts of this clonotype. This may arise from a read error, as a much more abundant clone is one base away. The chain has TRBV28 and TRBJ2-3, with 12 positions matching TRBD2. The CDR3 is made up of 15 amino acids. Germline assignment: CDR1 MDHEN and CDR2 SYDVKM. In DNA, the CDR3 is TGTGCCAGCAGTTTTCTAGCGGGAGGGACAGATACGCAGTGTTTT. It encodes CASSFLAGGTDTQCF. Together with reference TRBV28 and TRBJ2-3, the CDR3 gives the full variable domain: DVKVTQSSRYLVKRTGEKVFLECVQDMDHENMFWYRQDPGLGLRLIYFSYDVKMKEKGDIPEGYSVSREKKERFSLILESASTNQTSMYLCASSFLAGGTDTQCFGPGTRLTVL.

The chain couples TRBV2 to TRBJ1-2, with TRBD1 matching over 7 bases. J was trimmed by 8 bases and V by 6 bases; bases with no gene match: 6. Germline CDR1 is SNHLY and CDR2 is FYNNEI. The CDR3 loop spans 12 amino acids. CDR3 nucleotides: TGTGCCAGCAGCGGGGAGGGGGCGGGCTACACCTTC. It yields the protein CASSGEGAGYTF.

This clonotype was detected only a few times. The chain combines TRBV7-3 with TRBJ2-2; no definite D call. CDR1 SGHTA and CDR2 FQGTGA come from the germline V gene. This CDR3 spans 13 amino acids. The V and J ends lost 4 bases and 0 bases respectively, with 3 bases between them. The CDR3 DNA sequence: TGTGCCAGCAGCTCAGCGAACACCGGGGAGCTGTTTTTT. It translates to CASSSANTGELFF.